This TCR beta chain comes out of a study of blood T cells in healthy people across ages. The study, taken as a whole, reports: Long-lived donors carried more naive CD4+ cells and greater diversity than aged donors.

Healthy Russian Caucasian donors spanned ages about 6 to 100 years. The germline V gene encodes CDR1 MNHNS and CDR2 SASEGT. This CDR3 is 19 amino acids long. After removal of 6 bases from V and 4 bases from J, the junction contained 19 bases not matched to a gene. A second PCR, run for about 6 to 11 cycles, used a sample-barcoded 5' primer plus a J-beta primer mix. Tags on each cDNA molecule came from a template-switch adaptor with 12 random nucleotides. Each CDR3 protein is one row after TCRdb ran MiXCR on the 5' RACE reads. This sample has some 670,000 distinct CDR3 sequences; approximately 52% occur once, and the top ten carry approximately 13%. With respect to this clonotype: What it recognizes is unknown.

Sequences were obtained from blood. The chain carries TRBV6-1 and TRBJ1-4; 8 bases fit TRBD1. The origin of this receptor is a woman aged 80 or over in good health. This chain's CDR3 is CASSQGSGGDLLFNEKLFF. As DNA, the CDR3 is TGTGCCAGCAGCCAGGGATCAGGGGGCGACCTACTCTTTAATGAAAAACTGTTTTTT.